The TCR beta chain described here comes from a study of regulatory T cells in long-lasting Graves disease. This CDR3 is built from 15 residues. Germline V gives CDR1 SGHRS, CDR2 YFSETQ. V was clipped by 0 bases and J by 6 bases, with 13 bases between them. Arm-PCR with iRepertoire HTBI primers amplified the CDR3 regions for these TCR beta libraries. TCRdb re-called the multiplex PCR reads with MiXCR, one entry per CDR3 protein. The sample records about 400,000 distinct CDR3 sequences, about a sixth being singletons. Study-wide points: The study found persistent patients shared more public clonotypes (over 2,500) than new patients (approximately 870).

Time point indicated: newly diagnosed GD, antithyroid drugs for less than 3 months. There was RNA extracted from PBMCs, and the TCR library was made from it. This clonotype was observed at least ten times. Its specificity is unknown. This TCR was sampled from a female donor with Graves disease. The sample here was peripheral blood mononuclear cells (PBMCs), taken at new diagnosis, from a patient treated with antithyroid drugs. This chain uses TRBV5-1 with TRBJ1-5; maybe TRBD1 (6 bases). CDR3 region: CASSLVGGASQPQHF. The CDR3 DNA is TGCGCCAGCAGCTTGGTGGGGGGCGCTTCTCAGCCCCAGCATTTT.